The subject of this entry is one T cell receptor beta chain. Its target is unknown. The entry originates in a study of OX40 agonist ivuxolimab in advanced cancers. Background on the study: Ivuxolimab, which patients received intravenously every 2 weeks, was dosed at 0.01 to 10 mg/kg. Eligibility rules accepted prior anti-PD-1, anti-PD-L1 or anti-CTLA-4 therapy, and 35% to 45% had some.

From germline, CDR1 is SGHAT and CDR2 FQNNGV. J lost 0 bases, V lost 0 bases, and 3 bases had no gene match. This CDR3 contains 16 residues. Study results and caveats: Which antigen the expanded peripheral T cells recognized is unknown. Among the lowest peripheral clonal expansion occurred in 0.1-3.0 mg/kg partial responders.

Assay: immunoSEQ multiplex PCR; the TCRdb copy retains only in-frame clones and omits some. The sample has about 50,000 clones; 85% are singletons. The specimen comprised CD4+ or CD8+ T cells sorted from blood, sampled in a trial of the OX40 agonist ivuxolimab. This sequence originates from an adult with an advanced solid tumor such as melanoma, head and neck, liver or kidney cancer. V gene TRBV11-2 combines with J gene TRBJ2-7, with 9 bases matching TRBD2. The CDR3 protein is CASSLDGREGSYEQYF. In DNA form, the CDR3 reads TGTGCCAGCAGCTTAGATGGGCGGGAGGGCTCCTACGAGCAGTACTTC.